This T cell receptor (beta chain) was identified in a study of siplizumab effects on memory and regulatory T cells. Overall study findings and caveats: Alloreactive sequences tracing back to unstimulated CD4+ memory cells fell significantly with siplizumab. The study found naive T cells seemingly more diverse than memory cells and seemingly major alloresponse contributors. Roughly 75-96% of dividing CD4+ or CD8+ clones were without an attributable naive or memory phenotype.

V lost 4 bases and J 0 bases, leaving 8 bases between the germline ends. The germline V gene has CDR1 SGHRS and CDR2 YFSETQ. The CDR3 runs to 13 residues. A note on this clone: Antigen specificity is unknown.

Assays examined about 100,000 TCR templates per sample. Data came from immunoSEQ multiplex PCR; TCRdb stores just in-frame clones and leaves some out. There are 70,000 or so clones in the sample; more than 80% occur only once, and approximately 30% lies in the top ten. Sequencing input: CD8+ T cells sorted from blood. The V and J genes are TRBV5-1 and TRBJ2-7, with D unresolved. The TCR sequence derives from a human donor in good health. The CDR3 DNA reads TGCGCCAGCAGCCACACACCCTCCTACGAGCAGTACTTC. Translating it yields CASSHTPSYEQYF.